The rows below give T cell receptor beta chains drawn from one sample of a study of blood T cell repertoires in COVID-19. The protocol was immunoSEQ multiplex PCR, while the TCRdb copy is restricted to in-frame clones and leaves out a portion. The sample comprises around 300,000 clones, almost 90% of which are singletons, and less than 3.5% rests with the top ten. Material for sequencing was peripheral blood. These receptors were taken from a woman aged 25 to 39 with COVID-19, enrolled during active disease. CDR3s leave out the opening cysteine and the closing phenylalanine or tryptophan. The size of a clone is reported for some rows only, either as once, few or many, or as a class for expanded clones.

size,V,CDR3
NA,TRBV7-8,ASSFPGNSPLH
NA,TRBV10-3,AISEGGQGGTGELF
NA,TRBV4-1,ASSQDGMKVDIQY
NA,TRBV7-9,ASSRGSNEKLF
NA,TRBV6-5,ASSYSEGTGELF
once,TRBV6-4,ASSDKTGVGHTEAF
NA,TRBV6-1,ASSEFQGGNSPLH
once,TRBV2,ASSQTSGLNYEQY
NA,TRBV3-1/TRBV3-2,ASSLPTGAYNEQF
NA,TRBV10-1,ASSTGTSGETQY
NA,TRBV6-5,ASSSSNAYEQY
NA,TRBV27,ASSFQGAPMAGELF
NA,TRBV7-4,ASSLASVGQVEQSNQPQH
NA,TRBV28,ASNKIGQGALNTEAF
NA,TRBV2,ASSVNRGYEQY
NA,TRBV11-3,ASSGSLNEQF
NA,TRBV4-2,ASRPTSGGWYNEQF
NA,TRBV4-1,ASSQPVRGNGNTIY
NA,TRBV6-4,ASRADSVNTEAF
NA,TRBV2,ASSEDIEAF
NA,TRBV7-8,ASSYSRLVEAF
NA,TRBV3-1/TRBV3-2,ASSQGHNPAPLH
NA,TRBV14,ASSPLAGDPYEQY
NA,TRBV4-1,ASSHDRDLNTEAF
NA,TRBV28,ASSLNRRISYEQY
NA,TRBV18,ASSPQGARDTEAF
NA,TRBV5-4,ASSLEGQGREKLF
NA,TRBV5-4,ASSPGLRLDNEQF
NA,TRBV29-1,SVLMGLAGEVF
NA,TRBV9,ASSVVGGNTEAF